These 8 T cell receptor beta chains came from one sample sequenced in a study of T cell responses to AZD1222 COVID-19 vaccine. Clones were sequenced by immunoSEQ multiplex PCR, and TCRdb holds only the in-frame ones, with some missing. The sample lists some 130,000 clones; about 93% were seen once. Material: peripheral blood, obtained 28 days after the second AZD1222 dose. Receptors originate from an adult who received the AZD1222 COVID-19 vaccine.

The chain employs TRBV24-1 and TRBJ2-1, with D tentatively TRBD2 (5 bases). CDR1 and CDR2 (germline): KGHDR, SFDVKD. The CDR3 totals 12 residues. V lost 9 bases and J lost 6, with 11 bases in between. The CDR3 protein is CATGEGSNEQFF. The DNA for the CDR3 is TGTGCCACCGGCGAGGGAAGCAATGAGCAGTTCTTC.

This sequence joins TRBV7-9 and TRBJ1-2; unclear D gene. CDR3 length: 15 residues. The ends were cut back, 0 bases at V and 4 bases at J, with 12 bases in the middle. CDR1 and CDR2 from the germline V gene are SEHNR and FQNEAQ (reference sequence). For the CDR3, the DNA is TGTGCCAGCAGCTTAGCAGGCAGCAGTCTCTATGGCTACACCTTC. Amino acid sequence: CASSLAGSSLYGYTF.

The CDR3 nucleotides read TGTGCCAGCAGCCCGTACCCCGAAACCCCAGGATTGCAATTCGGCTACACCTTC. Residues: CASSPYPETPGLQFGYTF. The chain has TRBV11-3 and TRBJ1-2; D unresolved. Germline values: CDR1 SGHNT, CDR2 YENEEA. V gave up 5 bases and J gave up 8 bases, with 30 bases separating them. The CDR3 is made up of 18 amino acids.

V and J are TRBV4-3 and TRBJ1-2; 7 nucleotides align to TRBD1. Germline-derived CDR1 and CDR2 are LGHNA and YSLEER. The CDR3 is 14 residues long. The V gene end was trimmed by 2 bases and the J gene end by 5 bases; junction bases not matched to a gene: 5. The CDR3 protein is CASSQRQGQYGYTF. The CDR3 nucleotides read TGCGCCAGCAGCCAACGACAGGGTCAGTATGGCTACACCTTC.

The rearrangement joins TRBV12-3 or TRBV12-4 to TRBJ2-2; weak D call: TRBD1 (6 bases). The CDR3 contains 13 residues. Trimming shortened V by 10 bases and J by 8 bases, and 17 bases separated the two germline ends. The CDR3 region is CATPLLGAGELFF. CDR3 DNA: TGTGCCACCCCTCTCCTGGGGGCTGGGGAGCTGTTTTTT.

V and J are TRBV2 and TRBJ1-2; 7 positions match TRBD1. CDR1 and CDR2 from the germline V gene are SNHLY and FYNNEI. The trim removed 7 bases at V and 6 bases at J, leaving 5 bases unmatched. CDR3 length: 12 amino acids. Here the CDR3 reads CASTVTGDGYTF. The CDR3 DNA is TGTGCCAGCACCGTCACAGGGGATGGCTACACCTTC.

The V gene is TRBV5-4, the J gene TRBJ2-2; 7 bases align to TRBD1. Losses at the gene ends were 4 bases for V and 1 base for J; bases not matched to a gene: 4. The germline V gene has CDR1 SGHNT and CDR2 YYREEE (reference sequence). This CDR3 has 15 residues. The CDR3 protein is CASSVRQGNTGELFF. The CDR3 DNA reads as TGTGCCAGCAGCGTACGACAGGGGAACACCGGGGAGCTGTTTTTT.

The chain recombines TRBV10-3 with TRBJ2-1, with TRBD2 as a possible D gene (7 bases). Germline V lookup: CDR1 ENHRY, CDR2 SYGVKD. With 2 bases removed from V and 5 bases from J, the gap between germline ends came to 10 bases. This CDR3 spans 14 amino acids. In DNA form, the CDR3 reads TGTGCCATCAGTGAGAGGGGGGGGGACAATGAGCAGTTCTTC. As protein: CAISERGGDNEQFF.